The clone carrying this T cell receptor beta chain came up a few times. These data belong to a study of blood T cell repertoires in COVID-19. On the study more broadly: Researchers got acute and convalescent COVID-19 samples from the United States, Italy and Spain. From T cells, B-cell-depleted T cells, or PBMCs came the material, which was cDNA or gDNA.

In germline, CDR1 is MNHEY, CDR2 SVGEGT. V shed 6 bases and J 6 bases; nucleotides not matched to a gene: 13. The CDR3 has 16 residues. TCRdb's copy holds only in-frame clones and misses some; the assay was immunoSEQ multiplex PCR. The sample includes 120,000 to 150,000 clones, 87% of them seen just once. Sequencing was carried out using peripheral blood. The clonotype originates from a woman aged 45 to 65 with active or convalescent COVID-19. V gene TRBV6-2 or TRBV6-3 combines with J gene TRBJ1-1; 10 bases are a match to TRBD1. The CDR3 bases are TGTGCCAGCAGCCTTCAAATGGGACAGGGGAAGCCTGAAGCTTTCTTT. This sequence encodes CASSLQMGQGKPEAFF.